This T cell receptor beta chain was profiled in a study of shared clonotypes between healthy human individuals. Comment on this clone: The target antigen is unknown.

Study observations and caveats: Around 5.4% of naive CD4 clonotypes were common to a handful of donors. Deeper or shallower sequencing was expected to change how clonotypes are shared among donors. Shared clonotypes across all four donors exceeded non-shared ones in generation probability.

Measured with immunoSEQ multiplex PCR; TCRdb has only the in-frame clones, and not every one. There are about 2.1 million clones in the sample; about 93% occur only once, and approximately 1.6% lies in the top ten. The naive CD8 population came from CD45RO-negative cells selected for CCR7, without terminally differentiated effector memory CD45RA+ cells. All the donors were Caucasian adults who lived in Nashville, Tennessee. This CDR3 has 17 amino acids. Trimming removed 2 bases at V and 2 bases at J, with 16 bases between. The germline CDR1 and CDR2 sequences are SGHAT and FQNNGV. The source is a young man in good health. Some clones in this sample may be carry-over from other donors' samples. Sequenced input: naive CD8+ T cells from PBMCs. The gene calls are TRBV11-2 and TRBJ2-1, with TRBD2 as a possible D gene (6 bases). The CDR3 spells CASSLWARGLAYNEQFF. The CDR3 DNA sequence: TGTGCCAGCAGCTTATGGGCACGGGGACTGGCCTACAATGAGCAGTTCTTC. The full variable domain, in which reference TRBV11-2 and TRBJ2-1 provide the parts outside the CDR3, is EAGVAQSPRYKIIEKRQSVAFWCNPISGHATLYWYQQILGQGPKLLIQFQNNGVVDDSQLPKDRFSAERLKGVDSTLKIQPAKLEDSAVYLCASSLWARGLAYNEQFFGPGTRLTVL.